These T cell receptor beta chains were read from a single sample in a study of T-cell memory formation after mild COVID-19. TCRdb processed the 5' RACE reads anew with MiXCR; each CDR3 protein has one entry. The sample carries about 350,000 distinct CDR3 sequences, roughly 15% recorded once. The source material was PBMCs or a T cell subset sorted from them (not recorded which). The receptors here all came from a man younger than 35 who had mild COVID-19 (a few samples of this study predate the infection). Cell type and time point are not known. CDR3s include the opening cysteine and the closing phenylalanine or tryptophan. The D gene is left open where the match is weak.

CDR3 protein	J gene	D gene	V gene
CASRDREGTEAFF	TRBJ1-1	TRBD1	TRBV12-3/TRBV12-4
CASSLDRRVEMGELFF	TRBJ2-2	.	TRBV11-2
CASSLDSEQETQYF	TRBJ2-5	.	TRBV5-4
CASSLPRSFSGGDYEQYF	TRBJ2-7	TRBD2	TRBV7-8
CASTTPGGQKHF	TRBJ1-5	.	TRBV19
CASSQDETGGITDTQYF	TRBJ2-3	TRBD2	TRBV4-1
CSARDLLRGADGELFF	TRBJ2-2	.	TRBV20-1
CSARVRFDGQFF	TRBJ2-1	.	TRBV20-1
CASSQEGGILGGQETQYF	TRBJ2-5	.	TRBV4-1
CASTPLASGANVLTF	TRBJ2-6	.	TRBV7-2
CASSGGVRPYEKLFF	TRBJ1-4	.	TRBV25-1
CATQTDDRGYQETQYF	TRBJ2-5	TRBD1	TRBV15
CASSLSQDRGLETQYF	TRBJ2-5	TRBD1	TRBV5-1
CASSAPIGYNEQFF	TRBJ2-1	.	TRBV7-9
CASSLTWSRGFGQRGKNTGELFF	TRBJ2-2	TRBD2	TRBV7-3
CASSAGGGAGELFF	TRBJ2-2	.	TRBV9
CSARSSGRVGTGELFF	TRBJ2-2	TRBD2	TRBV20-1
CATSATGGGNTIYF	TRBJ1-3	TRBD1	TRBV24-1
CASSFQGLPLHF	TRBJ1-6	.	TRBV12-3/TRBV12-4
CAISAGGRPDTQYF	TRBJ2-3	TRBD2	TRBV10-3
CASSSGTGGLNEQFF	TRBJ2-1	TRBD1	TRBV5-1
CASSLGGTGSAEQFF	TRBJ2-1	TRBD1	TRBV7-2
CSARDRVTQLEQFF	TRBJ2-1	.	TRBV20-1
CSAPLGNLGYTF	TRBJ1-2	.	TRBV20-1
CASSQSGAGPNNEQFF	TRBJ2-1	.	TRBV16
CSVLAGGRETQYF	TRBJ2-5	TRBD2	TRBV29-1
CASSRRPNIQETQYF	TRBJ2-5	.	TRBV7-7
CASRLGPGYGYGYTF	TRBJ1-2	.	TRBV12-3/TRBV12-4
CATSRGQGADEQYF	TRBJ2-7	TRBD1	TRBV24-1
CSAKTSGGSTDTQYF	TRBJ2-3	TRBD2	TRBV20-1
CASSPASHQETQYF	TRBJ2-5	.	TRBV18
CASSLAGVITDTQYF	TRBJ2-3	.	TRBV7-8
CASSADPLVTDTQYF	TRBJ2-3	.	TRBV7-9
CASQPQGPSSNQPQHF	TRBJ1-5	.	TRBV6-5
CASSQDSLSSYNEQFF	TRBJ2-1	.	TRBV3-1
CATRNAGGEQFF	TRBJ2-1	TRBD2	TRBV15
CASSPPSHEQFF	TRBJ2-1	.	TRBV18
CASSGENQETQYF	TRBJ2-5	.	TRBV5-4
CATSGNRDLGYTF	TRBJ1-2	.	TRBV15
CATSGETSTGELFF	TRBJ2-2	.	TRBV24-1
CATSDLRRTGGHNEQFF	TRBJ2-1	TRBD1	TRBV24-1
CASSLGGLSYEQYF	TRBJ2-7	.	TRBV11-3